Here is one T cell receptor beta chain with its context. The source of the sample is a study of blood T cell repertoires in COVID-19. Looking at the study overall: Acute-phase and convalescent COVID-19 samples originated in the United States, Italy and Spain.

The study recruited people aged roughly 18 to 100 years across 20 to 30 US areas. A PCR-confirmed or clinician-diagnosed COVID-19 case had contacted exposed participants within 2 weeks of entry. TCRdb keeps only in-frame clones here, not all; method: immunoSEQ multiplex PCR. In the table there are 350,000 to 450,000 clones, 80% to 95% of which are singletons. This TCR was sampled from a middle-aged woman who had been exposed to COVID-19. Sequences were obtained from PBMCs or T cells enriched from blood (not recorded which).

For the CDR3, the DNA is TGTGCCAGCTCCCCCCAGGGGCACGTCACAGATACGCAGTATTTT. It yields the protein CASSPQGHVTDTQYF. This chain connects TRBV18 to TRBJ2-3; a possible D gene is TRBD1 (6 bases). The CDR3 is 15 amino acids. V gave up 6 bases and J gave up 2 bases, with 15 bases separating them. CDR1 is KGHSH and CDR2 is LQKENI in the germline V gene.